Shown below are 31 T cell receptor beta chains from a single sample sequenced in a study of PD-1 blockade in mismatch repair-deficient tumors. TCRdb's copy holds only in-frame clones and misses some; the assay was immunoSEQ multiplex PCR. Among 11,000 to 15,000 clones listed, roughly 84% were seen once. This specimen was PBMCs, taken less than 15 weeks after starting pembrolizumab. These receptors were taken from an adult with mismatch repair-deficient cancer.

This chain joins TRBV27 and TRBJ1-4, with 12 bases lining up with TRBD1. J lost 8 bases, V lost 4 bases, and 8 bases had no gene match. The CDR3 length is 16 residues. Germline CDR1 and CDR2: MNHEY and SMNVEV (reference sequence). In DNA form, the CDR3 reads TGTGCCAGCAGTTCCTCCCCCGGGACAGGGGGCGAAAAACTGTTTTTT. Translation gives CASSSSPGTGGEKLFF.

The chain has TRBV6-6 and TRBJ2-2; 7 bases map to TRBD1. Looked up from germline, CDR1 is MNHNY and CDR2 is SVGAGI (reference sequence). With V trimmed by 6 bases and J by 6 bases, 4 bases remained unmatched. The CDR3 covers 13 residues. CDR3 DNA: TGTGCCAGCAGCCCCACAGGGGCCGGGGAGCTGTTTTTT. Protein: CASSPTGAGELFF.

The rearrangement joins TRBV28 to TRBJ2-6, with TRBD2 as a possible D gene (5 bases). The V and J ends lost 6 bases and 2 bases respectively, with 17 bases between them. Germline V gene data show CDR1 as MDHEN and CDR2 as SYDVKM. The CDR3 extends over 17 amino acids. CDR3 in DNA: TGTGCCAGCAGAGACGGTGGGGAGATAACTGGGGCCAACGTCCTGACTTTC. Protein sequence: CASRDGGEITGANVLTF.

V is TRBV18 and J is TRBJ1-4; 8 nucleotides agree with TRBD1. This CDR3 spans 14 amino acids. Losses at the gene ends were 3 bases for V and 8 bases for J; bases not matched to a gene: 5. Germline V CDR1 and CDR2: KGHSH, LQKENI. The CDR3 protein is CASSPDRVVEKLFF. In nucleotides, the CDR3 is TGTGCCAGCTCACCGGACAGGGTTGTAGAAAAACTGTTTTTT.

The chain has TRBV29-1 and TRBJ2-5; a possible D gene is TRBD1 (5 bases). With 4 bases removed from V and 1 base from J, the gap between germline ends came to 13 bases. CDR3 size: 14 residues. The germline gives CDR1 SQVTM, CDR2 ANQGSEA. CDR3 sequence reads: CSVGVGLLQETQYF. DNA for the CDR3: TGCAGCGTTGGGGTGGGGCTACTCCAAGAGACCCAGTACTTC.

The chain couples TRBV18 to TRBJ1-2, with unresolved D. The CDR3 runs 13 residues. With 1 base removed from V and 5 bases from J, the gap between germline ends came to 8 bases. Germline CDR1 and CDR2: KGHSH and LQKENI. The CDR3 protein is CASSPRQTYGYTF. DNA for the CDR3: TGTGCCAGCTCACCACGGCAGACATATGGCTACACCTTC.

This chain links TRBV19 with TRBJ2-5, with D perhaps matching TRBD1 (6 bases). This CDR3 has 14 amino acids. V was cut by 5 bases and J by 1 base, with 11 bases left in between. Looked up from germline, CDR1 is LNHDA and CDR2 is SQIVND (reference sequence). For the CDR3, the DNA is TGTGCCAGTAGTTTGTCGGACAGCCAAGAGACCCAGTACTTC. It translates to CASSLSDSQETQYF.

The J gene is TRBJ2-3, the V gene TRBV10-3; 9 bases line up with TRBD1. Germline trimming cut 6 bases from V and 0 bases from J; bases unmatched to any gene: 4. The CDR3 extends over 15 amino acids. CDR1 ENHRY and CDR2 SYGVKD come from the germline V gene. The chain's CDR3 is CAIRRQGGSTDTQYF. CDR3 sequence (DNA): TGTGCCATCAGGAGACAGGGGGGCAGCACAGATACGCAGTATTTT.

V gene TRBV14 combines with J gene TRBJ2-1; 10 nucleotides align to TRBD2. The trim removed 3 bases at V and 8 bases at J, leaving 7 bases unmatched. Germline lookup yields CDR1 SGHDN and CDR2 FVKESK. The length of the CDR3 is 15 residues. CDR3 in DNA: TGTGCCAGCAGCCACAGCGGGAGGGCCGGATATGAGCAGTTCTTC. It encodes CASSHSGRAGYEQFF. The full variable domain, rest sourced from reference TRBV14 and TRBJ2-1, is EAGVTQFPSHSVIEKGQTVTLRCDPISGHDNLYWYRRVMGKEIKFLLHFVKESKQDESGMPNNRFLAERTGGTYSTLKVQPAELEDSGVYFCASSHSGRAGYEQFFGPGTRLTVL.

As DNA, the CDR3 is TGTGCCACCGTTGGGAGGATGAACACTGAAGCTTTCTTT. Translating it yields CATVGRMNTEAFF. The V and J genes are TRBV28 and TRBJ1-1; no clear D gene. This CDR3 region has 13 residues. V was shortened by 10 bases and J by 0 bases, with 12 bases between the two germline ends. Per the germline V gene, CDR1 is MDHEN and CDR2 is SYDVKM. Complete variable domain (other parts from reference TRBV28 and TRBJ1-1): DVKVTQSSRYLVKRTGEKVFLECVQDMDHENMFWYRQDPGLGLRLIYFSYDVKMKEKGDIPEGYSVSREKKERFSLILESASTNQTSMYLCATVGRMNTEAFFGQGTRLTVV.

This clone was observed a handful of times. The rearrangement uses TRBV5-1 and TRBJ2-3, with D possibly TRBD1 on 6 matching bases. Trimming cost V 6 bases and J 0 bases, with 8 bases left between them. CDR1 and CDR2 from the germline V gene are SGHRS and YFSETQ. CDR3 length: 13 residues. The CDR3 DNA is TGCGCCAGCAACAGGGAAAGCACAGATACGCAGTATTTT. Its protein product is CASNRESTDTQYF.

This sequence joins TRBV5-1 and TRBJ2-1; a weak D match, TRBD2 (5 bases). The CDR3 is made up of 14 amino acids. With 0 bases removed from V and 7 bases from J, the gap between germline ends came to 11 bases. CDR1 is SGHRS, CDR2 YFSETQ, per germline. CDR3 sequence (DNA): TGCGCCAGCAGCTTGGAAAATAGCGAAAATGAGCAGTTCTTC. The encoded protein is CASSLENSENEQFF.

This sequence joins TRBV14 and TRBJ2-7; 13 bases map to TRBD2. Losses at the gene ends were 2 bases for V and 6 bases for J; bases not matched to a gene: 7. This CDR3 is built from 16 residues. CDR1 and CDR2 from the germline V gene are SGHDN and FVKESK. The CDR3 loop reads CASSQFRTSGSGEQYF. DNA for the CDR3: TGTGCCAGCAGCCAATTTCGGACTAGCGGGAGCGGCGAGCAGTACTTC.

The rearrangement joins TRBV13 to TRBJ2-1; 15 bases align to TRBD2. The CDR3 totals 18 residues. Germline lookup yields CDR1 PRHDT and CDR2 FYEKMQ (reference sequence). Unmatched junction bases numbered 10, after V lost 5 bases and J lost 5 bases. This CDR3 reads CASSTRRTSGRANNEQFF. The CDR3 DNA follows: TGTGCCAGCAGCACCCGCCGGACTAGCGGGAGGGCCAACAATGAGCAGTTCTTC.

This clone has just one count. The chain employs TRBV10-3 and TRBJ2-7, with 9 positions matching TRBD1. V was clipped by 9 bases and J by 1 base; unmatched bases: 10. The CDR3 length is 15 residues. Germline CDR1 is ENHRY and CDR2 is SYGVKD. CDR3 amino acids: CAISSGTGSSYEQYF. For the CDR3, the DNA is TGTGCCATATCGTCCGGGACAGGGAGTTCCTACGAGCAGTACTTC.

This CDR3 reads CSVQPGAGNTIYF. Written as DNA, the CDR3 is TGCAGCGTTCAACCAGGGGCTGGAAACACCATATATTTT. This chain uses TRBV29-1 with TRBJ1-3; D is possibly TRBD1 (6 bases). Looked up from germline, CDR1 is SQVTM and CDR2 is ANQGSEA. Trimming stripped 5 bases from V and 2 bases from J, with 10 bases between. The CDR3 totals 13 residues.

This chain connects TRBV4-1 to TRBJ2-7; 7 bases are a match to TRBD2. The CDR3 is 16 residues long. CDR1 and CDR2 (germline): MGHRA, YSYEKL. The junction had 15 bases not matched to a gene; V was cut back by 4 bases and J by 6 bases. The CDR3 loop is CASSRTTTSTGLEQYF. The CDR3 nucleotides read TGCGCCAGCAGCCGCACAACGACTAGCACGGGCCTCGAGCAGTACTTC.

The chain carries TRBV18 and TRBJ2-2; 9 bases match TRBD2. The V and J ends lost 2 bases and 4 bases, in that order; junction bases with no gene match: 8. In germline, CDR1 is KGHSH, CDR2 LQKENI. The CDR3 runs 17 residues. CDR3 nucleotide sequence: TGTGCCAGCTCACCAGGGGTAGCGGGAGTTATCACCGGGGAGCTGTTTTTT. Translating gives CASSPGVAGVITGELFF.

As DNA, the CDR3 is TGTGCCTTTATGGGACAGATAGCCTACGAGCAGTACTTC. The encoded protein is CAFMGQIAYEQYF. The chain combines TRBV30 with TRBJ2-7; 7 positions match TRBD1. CDR1 and CDR2 (germline): GTSNPN, SVGIG (reference sequence). This CDR3 is 13 amino acids long. With 7 bases clipped from V and 2 bases from J, the junction kept 8 bases outside the gene matches.

This clone came up a few times. DNA of the CDR3: TGCGCCAGCAGCCTGGAGCGGGAGGGGTACGAGCAGTACTTC. It codes for CASSLEREGYEQYF. The chain carries TRBV4-1 and TRBJ2-7; 10 bases are a match to TRBD2. From germline, CDR1 is MGHRA and CDR2 YSYEKL. CDR3 length: 14 residues. Trimming took 4 bases from V and 4 from J; bases not matched to a gene: 4.

V usage is TRBV6-1 and J usage is TRBJ2-2, with TRBD2 matching 10 bases. Germline V gene lookup returns CDR1 MNHNS and CDR2 SASEGT. Trimming at V came to 5 bases and at J to 4 bases, leaving 4 bases not matched to a gene. The CDR3 extends over 15 amino acids. The CDR3 coding sequence is TGTGCCAGCAGTTCAATAGCGGGGGGCACCGGGGAGCTGTTTTTT. This sequence encodes CASSSIAGGTGELFF.

The genes are TRBV9 and TRBJ2-5; 7 bases are shared with TRBD2. Trimming removed 4 bases from V and 5 bases from J; junction bases left unmatched: 8. The CDR3 covers 14 residues. The germline CDR1 and CDR2 sequences are SGDLS and YYNGEE. The CDR3 DNA follows: TGTGCCAGCAGCCAACTAGCGCGCGAGGAGACCCAGTACTTC. It translates to CASSQLAREETQYF.

The gene calls are TRBV2 and TRBJ2-2; a weak D match, TRBD2 (6 bases). V was pared by 2 bases and J by 15 bases, with 13 bases between. Germline V gene sequence: CDR1 SNHLY, CDR2 FYNNEI. The CDR3 has 12 residues. For the CDR3, the DNA is TGTGCCAGCAGTGAAAGGGCGGGGTCGATGTTTTTT. Its protein is CASSERAGSMFF.

The chain carries TRBV7-3 and TRBJ2-5; possibly TRBD1 for D (6 bases). Trimming pared 3 bases from V and 5 bases from J, leaving 7 bases between. Germline CDR1 SGHTA, CDR2 FQGTGA. The CDR3 sequence is 12 residues long. For the CDR3, the DNA is TGTGCCAGCAGCTTCAGGGGTGAGACCCAGTACTTC. It codes for CASSFRGETQYF.

The chain recombines TRBV11-2 with TRBJ2-1; weak D call: TRBD2 (5 bases). CDR1 is SGHAT, CDR2 FQNNGV, per germline. Trimming removed 5 bases from V and 5 bases from J, with 10 bases in between. The CDR3 spans 13 residues. The CDR3 is CASSRRRNNEQFF. The CDR3 DNA follows: TGTGCCAGCAGCCGGCGGAGGAACAATGAGCAGTTCTTC.

V gene TRBV2 combines with J gene TRBJ2-5, with D perhaps TRBD2 (5 bases). Germline V gene sequence: CDR1 SNHLY, CDR2 FYNNEI. The CDR3 is 15 amino acids. V lost 5 bases to trimming and J lost 5 bases, with 18 bases between them. This CDR3 is CASSPRLGKRETQYF. The DNA for the CDR3 is TGTGCCAGCAGTCCCCGACTCGGGAAGCGGGAGACCCAGTACTTC.

This clone was counted a single time. The chain recombines TRBV18 with TRBJ2-5; D not certain. The better agreement between TRBJ2-7 and the DNA end casts doubt on the J call. Germline-derived CDR1 and CDR2 are KGHSH and LQKENI. The CDR3 runs 14 residues. CDR3 residues: CASSRADSSYEQYF. The CDR3 DNA reads TGTGCCAGCTCACGAGCAGACTCCTCCTACGAGCAGTACTTC.

The chain carries TRBV25-1 and TRBJ2-5, with 8 nucleotides matching TRBD1. Germline V gene data show CDR1 as MGHDK and CDR2 as SYGVNS. The CDR3 has 17 amino acids. The V gene end was trimmed by 2 bases and the J gene end by 4 bases; junction bases not matched to a gene: 12. CDR3 sequence: CASSEGAGGHFGETQYF. The CDR3 coding sequence is TGTGCCAGCAGTGAAGGAGCAGGGGGCCACTTCGGAGAGACCCAGTACTTC. Drawing the rest from reference TRBV25-1 and TRBJ2-5, the complete variable domain is EADIYQTPRYLVIGTGKKITLECSQTMGHDKMYWYQQDPGMELHLIHYSYGVNSTEKGDLSSESTVSRIRTEHFPLTLESARPSHTSQYLCASSEGAGGHFGETQYFGPGTRLLVL.

The chain couples TRBV27 to TRBJ1-2, with 10 bases lining up with TRBD1. V was clipped by 0 bases and J by 8 bases; unmatched bases: 9. CDR1 MNHEY and CDR2 SMNVEV come from the germline V gene (reference sequence). The CDR3 loop spans 16 amino acids. In DNA form, the CDR3 reads TGTGCCAGCAGTTTATCACCCGGGACAGGGGTTTTCGGCTACACCTTC. The encoded protein is CASSLSPGTGVFGYTF.

This clone has a single count. This chain connects TRBV9 to TRBJ2-1; TRBD2 matches 9 bases. V was pared by 4 bases and J by 6 bases, with 8 bases of the junction left unmatched. This CDR3 spans 15 amino acids. Germline values: CDR1 SGDLS, CDR2 YYNGEE. The CDR3 loop is CASSPRGTSPNEQFF. The CDR3 DNA follows: TGTGCCAGCAGCCCCCGCGGGACTAGCCCCAATGAGCAGTTCTTC.

The CDR3 coding sequence is TGCGCCAGCGGCACCGGGGAGACCCAGTACTTC. Its protein product is CASGTGETQYF. The chain employs TRBV5-1 and TRBJ2-5; no clear D gene. The CDR3 contains 11 residues. V was shortened by 7 bases and J by 5 bases, with 9 bases between the two germline ends. Germline-derived CDR1 and CDR2 are SGHRS and YFSETQ. Full variable domain (rest looked up from reference TRBV5-1 and TRBJ2-5): KAGVTQTPRYLIKTRGQQVTLSCSPISGHRSVSWYQQTPGQGLQFLFEYFSETQRNKGNFPGRFSGRQFSNSRSEMNVSTLELGDSALYLCASGTGETQYFGPGTRLLVL.